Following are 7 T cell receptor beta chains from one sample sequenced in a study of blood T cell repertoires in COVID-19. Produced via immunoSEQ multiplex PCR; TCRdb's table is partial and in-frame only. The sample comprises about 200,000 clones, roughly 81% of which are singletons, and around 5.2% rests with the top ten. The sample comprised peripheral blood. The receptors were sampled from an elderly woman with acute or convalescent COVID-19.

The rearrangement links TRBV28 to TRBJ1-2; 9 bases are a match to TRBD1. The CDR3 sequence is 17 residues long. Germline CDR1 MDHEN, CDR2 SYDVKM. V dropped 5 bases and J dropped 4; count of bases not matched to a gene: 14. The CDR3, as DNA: TGTGCCAGCAGTCCCACCGGGACAGGGCCATCTAGCTATGGCTACACCTTC. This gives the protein CASSPTGTGPSSYGYTF.

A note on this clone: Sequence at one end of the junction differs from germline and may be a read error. The CDR3 loop is CASSLGLAEHEQYF. The CDR3 DNA is TGTGCCAGCAGCCTAGGACTAGCGGAACACGAGCAGTACTTC. The chain carries TRBV13 and TRBJ2-7; 10 bases are shared with TRBD2. This CDR3 has 14 residues. Per germline, CDR1 PRHDT and CDR2 FYEKMQ (reference sequence).

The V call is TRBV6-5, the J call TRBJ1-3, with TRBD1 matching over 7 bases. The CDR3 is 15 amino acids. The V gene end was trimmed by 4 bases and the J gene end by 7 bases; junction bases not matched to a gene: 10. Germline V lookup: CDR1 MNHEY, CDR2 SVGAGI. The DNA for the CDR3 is TGTGCCAGCAGTTTCAGCCGACAGGGTGTCAACACCATATATTTT. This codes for CASSFSRQGVNTIYF.

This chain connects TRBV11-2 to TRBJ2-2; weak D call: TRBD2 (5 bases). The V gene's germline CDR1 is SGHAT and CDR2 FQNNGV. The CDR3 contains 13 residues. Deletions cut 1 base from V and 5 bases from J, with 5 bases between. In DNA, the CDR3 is TGTGCCAGCAGCTTAGGCGGGACCGGGGAGCTGTTTTTT. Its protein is CASSLGGTGELFF.

DNA of the CDR3: TGCGCCAGCAGTGCGCAGTCCCCTTACAATGAGCAGTTCTTC. As protein: CASSAQSPYNEQFF. The rearrangement links TRBV10-1 to TRBJ2-1; D not certain. Germline CDR1 and CDR2: WNHNN and SYGVQD (reference sequence). CDR3 length: 14 residues. The V gene lost 4 bases and the J gene lost 4 bases, with 11 bases spanning the gap.

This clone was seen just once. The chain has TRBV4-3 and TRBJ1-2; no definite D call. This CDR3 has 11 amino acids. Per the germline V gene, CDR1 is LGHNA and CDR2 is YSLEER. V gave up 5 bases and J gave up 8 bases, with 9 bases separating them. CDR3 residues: CASSWEGGYTF. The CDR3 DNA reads TGCGCCAGCAGCTGGGAGGGCGGCTACACCTTC.

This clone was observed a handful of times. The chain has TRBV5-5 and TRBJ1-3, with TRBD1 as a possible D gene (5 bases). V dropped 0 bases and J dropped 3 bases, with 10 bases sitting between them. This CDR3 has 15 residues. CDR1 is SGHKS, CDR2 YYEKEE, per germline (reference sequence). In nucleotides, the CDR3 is TGTGCCAGCAGCTTGGAGGGGAGGAATGGAAACACCATATATTTT. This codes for CASSLEGRNGNTIYF.